This T cell receptor beta chain came from a study of beta chain features in type 1 diabetes. Study background: Researchers looked at over 100,000,000 sorted cells across all samples.

Every donor provided one heparinised blood draw, which averaged about 116 mL. Ten or more counts support this clone. Its antigen is still unknown. Study-wide results and caveats: For Type 1 diabetes patients, all four CD4+ subsets carried TCRB CDR3s that were moderately but significantly shorter.

Expressed TCRB transcripts were sequenced after all isolated RNA was converted to cDNA. Here immunoSEQ multiplex PCR was the method, and the copy in TCRdb shows in-frame clones only, minus some. The sample has more than 130,000 clones; about 7.1% are singletons. This CDR3 has 12 amino acids. V lost 2 bases and J 3 bases, leaving 5 bases between the germline ends. CDR1 and CDR2 (germline): KGHSH, LQKENI. The genes are TRBV18 and TRBJ2-7; D is uncertain. This clonotype originated in a woman aged 25 to 39 in good health. Sequenced: central memory CD4+ T cells from blood. CDR3 protein: CASSPNLYEQYF. The CDR3 nucleotides are TGTGCCAGCTCACCAAATCTCTACGAGCAGTACTTC.